The entry below describes one TCR beta chain. Its antigen remains unidentified. It has no much larger one-base neighbor in the sample; base qualities were not kept. The donors belonged to the validation cohort of about 120 subjects, which was separate from the approximately 700-subject first cohort. The protocol used for the library was the immunoSEQ multiplex PCR assay. The authors' pipeline ran thus. A statistical classification framework was built to diagnose cytomegalovirus status from the catalog of TCR beta chain sequences. This is the immuneACCESS table as TCRdb keeps it, with only in-frame sequences that have V and J called. A part of the clones is gone; compared with another copy, unresolved V genes explain less than half, and the rest is unexplained. Clone size and the V and J calls come from that table; the DNA yielded D and trimming. Within this sample are some 70,000 clones, with around 97% of them counted one time only. The top ten hold 2% to 2.5% of the sample.

The sample originates from a study of cytomegalovirus exposure and HLA in healthy donors (dated by TCRdb to the late 2010s). In terms of the full investigation: According to a later analysis, the 100 to 150 validation repertoires were produced on the same platform as the 666 repertoires of the first cohort. The study aimed to test whether signatures of past pathogen exposure could be identified by cataloging public T cell receptors. Along with the approximately 600-subject first cohort, a separate validation cohort of about 110 different subjects was used. To predict cytomegalovirus infection status, the study brought together high-throughput TCR immunosequencing, statistical association of individual TCRs with disease status, and machine learning.

Overall results and qualifications from the work: In the study, approximately 160 TCR beta chains were listed as associated with cytomegalovirus. Across donors, most TCR sequences were observed very rarely, whereas some public TCRs were present in many individuals. The authors suggested that the approach could potentially be extended to other disease states and immunological phenotypes. In vitro tests confirmed that three of the cytomegalovirus-associated TCR beta chains recognize cytomegalovirus antigens. A later analysis had no HLA typing for the validation cohort, so co-occurrence there was scored across all 130 or so repertoires. In both the original and validation cohorts, the classifier was reported to diagnose cytomegalovirus status with high specificity and sensitivity. Subsequent analysis determined that TCRs grouped into clusters in the first cohort also showed a tendency toward co-occurrence across the 120 or so validation repertoires, and 94% of cluster scores exceeded 0.

The source material was PBMCs. This receptor was obtained from a man in his late teens or twenties in good health and CMV-seronegative.

The nucleotides read TGCGCCAGCAGCCACCCTTGGCAGGGCTCTAACTATGGCTACACCTTC. The resulting protein is CASSHPWQGSNYGYTF. The V gene is TRBV4-1 and the J gene is TRBJ1-2; TRBD1 is possibly the D segment (5 matching bases). CDR1 MGHRA and CDR2 YSYEKL were looked up in the germline V gene. V is clipped by 3 bases and J by 0 bases, and the sequence between their germline boundaries is 14 bases long. Inclusive of the bounding cysteine and phenylalanine, the CDR3 is 16 residues long. Solely the CDR3 DNA is kept, with 48 bases framed from the first base.